What follows is one T cell receptor beta chain and its context. This specimen belongs to a study of shared clonotypes between healthy human individuals. Germline V gene lookup returns CDR1 KGHSH and CDR2 LQKENI. V was clipped by 3 bases and J by 2 bases, with 14 bases between them. This CDR3 is 15 amino acids long. Sequencing used immunoSEQ multiplex PCR; TCRdb keeps in-frame clones, though not all of them. The table includes 2 million to 3 million clones, over 85% detected once. The sequenced sample consisted of naive CD4+ T cells from PBMCs. Subset defined: CD45RA+ positively selected. V usage is TRBV18 and J usage is TRBJ2-7, with a possible D match to TRBD2 (6 bases). This TCR came from a man between 18 and 35 years old in good health. Some clones in this sample may be carry-over from other donors' samples. The CDR3 nucleotides are TGTGCCAGCTCACCGGCCCTAGCGAAGACCTACGAGCAGTACTTC. Its protein is CASSPALAKTYEQYF.